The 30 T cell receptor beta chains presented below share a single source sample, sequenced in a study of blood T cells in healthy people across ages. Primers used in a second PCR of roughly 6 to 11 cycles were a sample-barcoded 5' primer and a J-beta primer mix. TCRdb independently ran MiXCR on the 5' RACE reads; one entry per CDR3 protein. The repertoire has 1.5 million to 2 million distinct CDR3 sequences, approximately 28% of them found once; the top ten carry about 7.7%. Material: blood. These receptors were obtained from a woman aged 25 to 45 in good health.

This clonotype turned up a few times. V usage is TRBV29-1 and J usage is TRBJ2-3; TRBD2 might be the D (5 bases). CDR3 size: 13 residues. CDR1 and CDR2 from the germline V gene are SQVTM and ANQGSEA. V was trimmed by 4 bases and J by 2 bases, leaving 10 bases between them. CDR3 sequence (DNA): TGCAGCGTTGTCGGGGTCCCCACAGATACGCAGTATTTT. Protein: CSVVGVPTDTQYF.

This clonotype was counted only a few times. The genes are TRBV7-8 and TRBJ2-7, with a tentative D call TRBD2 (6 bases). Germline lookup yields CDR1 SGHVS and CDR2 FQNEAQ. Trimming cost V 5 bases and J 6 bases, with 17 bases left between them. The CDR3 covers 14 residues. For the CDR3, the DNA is TGTGCCAGCAGCCTAGGCGGGGTGCAGCGCGAGCAGTACTTC. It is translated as CASSLGGVQREQYF.

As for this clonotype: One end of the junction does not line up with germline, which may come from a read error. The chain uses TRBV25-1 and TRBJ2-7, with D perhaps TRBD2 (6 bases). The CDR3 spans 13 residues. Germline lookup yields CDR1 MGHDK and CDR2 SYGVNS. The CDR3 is CAGRRTGAYEQYF. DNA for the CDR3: TGTGCCGGCAGACGGACGGGGGCCTACGAGCAGTACTTC.

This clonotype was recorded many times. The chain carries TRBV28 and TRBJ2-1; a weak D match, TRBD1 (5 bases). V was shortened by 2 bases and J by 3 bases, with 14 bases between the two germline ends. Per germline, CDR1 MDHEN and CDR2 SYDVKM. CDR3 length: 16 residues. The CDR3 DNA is TGTGCCAGCAGTTTACCCGGACAAGGTAACTACAATGAGCAGTTCTTC. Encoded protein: CASSLPGQGNYNEQFF.

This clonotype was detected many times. CDR3 protein: CASSFGVPIQYF. In DNA, the CDR3 is TGTGCCAGCAGCTTCGGAGTGCCCATTCAGTACTTC. The chain is built from TRBV7-2 and TRBJ2-4; D is uncertain. This CDR3 is 12 amino acids long. The V gene's germline CDR1 is SGHTA and CDR2 FQGNSA. V dropped 3 bases and J dropped 9 bases, with 9 bases sitting between them.

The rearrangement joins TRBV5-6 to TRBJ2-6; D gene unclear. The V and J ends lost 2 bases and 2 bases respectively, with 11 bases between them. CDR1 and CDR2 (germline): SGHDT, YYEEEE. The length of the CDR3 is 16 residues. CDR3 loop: CASSFWASPGANVLTF. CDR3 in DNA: TGTGCCAGCAGCTTCTGGGCCTCGCCTGGGGCCAACGTCCTGACTTTC. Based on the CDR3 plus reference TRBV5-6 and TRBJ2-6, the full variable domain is DAGVTQSPTHLIKTRGQQVTLRCSPKSGHDTVSWYQQALGQGPQFIFQYYEEEERQRGNFPDRFSGHQFPNYSSELNVNALLLGDSALYLCASSFWASPGANVLTFGAGSRLTVL.

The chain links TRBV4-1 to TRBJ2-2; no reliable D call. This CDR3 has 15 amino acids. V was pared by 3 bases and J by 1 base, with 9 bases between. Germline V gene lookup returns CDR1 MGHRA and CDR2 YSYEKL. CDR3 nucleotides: TGCGCCAGCAGCCAGCCCGTCGAGAACACCGGGGAGCTGTTTTTT. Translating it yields CASSQPVENTGELFF.

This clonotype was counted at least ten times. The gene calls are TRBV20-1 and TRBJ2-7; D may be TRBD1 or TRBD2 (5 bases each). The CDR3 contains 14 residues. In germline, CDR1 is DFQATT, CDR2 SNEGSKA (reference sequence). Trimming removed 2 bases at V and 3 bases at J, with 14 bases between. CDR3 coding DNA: TGCAGTGCTAGATTCCGGACGGGGCTCTACGAGCAGTACTTC. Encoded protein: CSARFRTGLYEQYF.

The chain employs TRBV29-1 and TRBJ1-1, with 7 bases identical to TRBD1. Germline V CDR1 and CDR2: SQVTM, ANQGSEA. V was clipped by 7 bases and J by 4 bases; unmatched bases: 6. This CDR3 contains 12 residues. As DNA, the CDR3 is TGCAGCGGCCAACAGGGGATCACTGAAGCTTTCTTT. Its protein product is CSGQQGITEAFF.

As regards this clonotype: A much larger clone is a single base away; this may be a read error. CDR3 nucleotide sequence: TGTGCCACCACAACAGCGACAGGGGGCACAGATACGCAGTATTTT. Amino acid sequence: CATTTATGGTDTQYF. The chain joins TRBV12-3 or TRBV12-4 to TRBJ2-3; 8 bases agree with TRBD1. V lost 10 bases and J lost 1; bases outside the gene matches: 10. The CDR3 sequence is 15 residues long.

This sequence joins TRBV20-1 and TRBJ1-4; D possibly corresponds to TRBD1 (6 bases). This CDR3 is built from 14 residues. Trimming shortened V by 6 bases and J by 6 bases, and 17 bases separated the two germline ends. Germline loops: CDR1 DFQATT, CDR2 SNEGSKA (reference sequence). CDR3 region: CSARGGATDEKLFF. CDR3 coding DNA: TGCAGTGCCCGGGGGGGGGCGACCGATGAAAAACTGTTTTTT.

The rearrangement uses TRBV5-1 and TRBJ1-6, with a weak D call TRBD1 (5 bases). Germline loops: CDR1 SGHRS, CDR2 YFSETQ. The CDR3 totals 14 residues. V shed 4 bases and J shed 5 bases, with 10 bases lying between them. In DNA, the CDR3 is TGCGCCAGCAGCCCGGACACGGATAATTCACCCCTCCACTTT. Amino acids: CASSPDTDNSPLHF.

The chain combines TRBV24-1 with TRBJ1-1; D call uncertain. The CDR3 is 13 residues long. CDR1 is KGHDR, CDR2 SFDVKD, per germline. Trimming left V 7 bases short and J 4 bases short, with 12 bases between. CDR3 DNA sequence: TGTGCCACCAGCGTCGGGGTGGGCACTGAAGCTTTCTTT. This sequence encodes CATSVGVGTEAFF.

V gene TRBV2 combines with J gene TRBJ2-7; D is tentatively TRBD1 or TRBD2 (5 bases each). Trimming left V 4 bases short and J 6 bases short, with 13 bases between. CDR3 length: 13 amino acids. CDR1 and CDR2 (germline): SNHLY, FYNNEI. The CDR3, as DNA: TGTGCCAGCAGTGGGGACGGCCGAAGCGAGCAGTACTTC. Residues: CASSGDGRSEQYF. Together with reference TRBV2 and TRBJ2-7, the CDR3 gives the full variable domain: EPEVTQTPSHQVTQMGQEVILRCVPISNHLYFYWYRQILGQKVEFLVSFYNNEISEKSEIFDDQFSVERPDGSNFTLKIRSTKLEDSAMYFCASSGDGRSEQYFGPGTRLTVT.

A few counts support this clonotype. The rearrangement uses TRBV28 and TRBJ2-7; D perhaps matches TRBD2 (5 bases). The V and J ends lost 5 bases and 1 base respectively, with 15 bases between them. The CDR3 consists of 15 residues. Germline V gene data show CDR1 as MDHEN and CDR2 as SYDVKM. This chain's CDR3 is CASSRRSGKSYEQYF. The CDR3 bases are TGTGCCAGCAGTCGCCGTTCGGGGAAGTCCTACGAGCAGTACTTC. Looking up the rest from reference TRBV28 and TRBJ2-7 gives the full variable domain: DVKVTQSSRYLVKRTGEKVFLECVQDMDHENMFWYRQDPGLGLRLIYFSYDVKMKEKGDIPEGYSVSREKKERFSLILESASTNQTSMYLCASSRRSGKSYEQYFGPGTRLTVT.

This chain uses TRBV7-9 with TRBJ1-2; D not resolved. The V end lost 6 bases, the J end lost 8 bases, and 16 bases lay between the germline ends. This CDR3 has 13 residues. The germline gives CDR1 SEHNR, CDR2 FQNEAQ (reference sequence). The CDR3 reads CASRPLRGKGYTF. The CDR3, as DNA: TGTGCCAGCAGACCCCTTCGCGGGAAAGGCTACACCTTC.

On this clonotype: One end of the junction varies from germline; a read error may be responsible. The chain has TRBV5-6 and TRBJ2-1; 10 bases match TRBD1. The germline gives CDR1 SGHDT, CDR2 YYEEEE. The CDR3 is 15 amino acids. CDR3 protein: CASSSRTGGGLELFF. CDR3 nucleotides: TGTGCCAGCAGCTCCCGGACAGGGGGTGGACTTGAGCTGTTCTTC. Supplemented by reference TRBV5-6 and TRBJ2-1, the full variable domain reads DAGVTQSPTHLIKTRGQQVTLRCSPKSGHDTVSWYQQALGQGPQFIFQYYEEEERQRGNFPDRFSGHQFPNYSSELNVNALLLGDSALYLCASSSRTGGGLELFFGPGTRLTVL.

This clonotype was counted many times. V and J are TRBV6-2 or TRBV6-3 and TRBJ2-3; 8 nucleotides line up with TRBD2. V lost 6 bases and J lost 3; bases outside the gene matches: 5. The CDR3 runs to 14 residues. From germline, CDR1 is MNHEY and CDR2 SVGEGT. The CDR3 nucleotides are TGTGCCAGCAGACCGAGCGGGGGAACAGATACGCAGTATTTT. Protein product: CASRPSGGTDTQYF.

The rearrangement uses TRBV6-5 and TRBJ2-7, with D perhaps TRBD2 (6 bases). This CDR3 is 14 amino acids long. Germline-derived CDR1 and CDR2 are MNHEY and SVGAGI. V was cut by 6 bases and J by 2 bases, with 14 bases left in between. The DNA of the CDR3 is TGTGCCAGCAGCCCTCGCGGGGTTACCTACGAGCAGTACTTC. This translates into CASSPRGVTYEQYF.

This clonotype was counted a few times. The CDR3 DNA reads as TGCGCCAGCAGTCAGACACAATTCGAGCAGTTCTTC. Its translation is CASSQTQFEQFF. V and J are TRBV10-1 and TRBJ2-1; no clear D. This CDR3 contains 12 residues. The ends were cut back, 5 bases at V and 10 bases at J, with 12 bases in the middle. Germline assignment: CDR1 WNHNN and CDR2 SYGVQD (reference sequence).

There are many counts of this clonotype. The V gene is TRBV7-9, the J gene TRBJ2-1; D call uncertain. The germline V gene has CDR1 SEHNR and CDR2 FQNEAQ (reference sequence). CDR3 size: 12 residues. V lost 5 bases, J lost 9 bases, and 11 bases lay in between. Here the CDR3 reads CASSQAWSEQFF. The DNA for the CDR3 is TGTGCCAGCAGCCAAGCGTGGAGTGAGCAGTTCTTC.

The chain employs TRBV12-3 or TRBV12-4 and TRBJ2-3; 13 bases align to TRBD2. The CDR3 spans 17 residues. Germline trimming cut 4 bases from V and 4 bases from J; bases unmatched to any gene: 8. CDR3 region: CASSSGTSGVGADTQYF. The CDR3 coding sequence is TGTGCCAGCAGTTCCGGGACTAGCGGGGTGGGCGCAGATACGCAGTATTTT.

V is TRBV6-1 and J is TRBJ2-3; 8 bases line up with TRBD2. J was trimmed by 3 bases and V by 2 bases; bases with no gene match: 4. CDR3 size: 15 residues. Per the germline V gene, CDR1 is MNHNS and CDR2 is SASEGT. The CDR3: CASSERERETDTQYF. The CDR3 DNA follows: TGTGCCAGCAGTGAACGCGAGCGGGAGACAGATACGCAGTATTTT.

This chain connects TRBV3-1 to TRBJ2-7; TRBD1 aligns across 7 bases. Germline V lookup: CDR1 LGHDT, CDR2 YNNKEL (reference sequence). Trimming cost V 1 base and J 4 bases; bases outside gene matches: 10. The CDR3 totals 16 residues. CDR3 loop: CASSQVAGRGIYEQYF. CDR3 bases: TGTGCCAGCAGCCAAGTAGCCGGCAGGGGGATTTACGAGCAGTACTTC.

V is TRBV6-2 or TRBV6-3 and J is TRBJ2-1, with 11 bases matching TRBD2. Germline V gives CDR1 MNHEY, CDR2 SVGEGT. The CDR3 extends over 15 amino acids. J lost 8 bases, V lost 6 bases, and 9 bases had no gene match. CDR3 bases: TGTGCCAGCAGGACAGGGACTAGCGGACTTGATGAGCAGTTCTTC. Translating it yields CASRTGTSGLDEQFF.

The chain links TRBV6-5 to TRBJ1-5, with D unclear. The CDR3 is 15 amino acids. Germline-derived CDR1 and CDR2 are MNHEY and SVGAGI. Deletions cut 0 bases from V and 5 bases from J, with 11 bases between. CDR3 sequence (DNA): TGTGCCAGCAGTTACTCGCCAGGTATGGATCAGCCCCAGCATTTT. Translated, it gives CASSYSPGMDQPQHF.

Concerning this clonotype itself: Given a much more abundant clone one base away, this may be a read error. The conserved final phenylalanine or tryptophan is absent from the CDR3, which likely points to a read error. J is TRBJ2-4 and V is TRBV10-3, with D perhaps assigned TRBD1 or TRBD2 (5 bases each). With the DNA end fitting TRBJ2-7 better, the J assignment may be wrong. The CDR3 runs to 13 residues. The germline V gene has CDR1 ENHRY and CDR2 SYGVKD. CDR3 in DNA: TGTGCCATCAGTGAGCCAGGGCGGGACGAGCAGTACTGC. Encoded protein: CAISEPGRDEQYC.

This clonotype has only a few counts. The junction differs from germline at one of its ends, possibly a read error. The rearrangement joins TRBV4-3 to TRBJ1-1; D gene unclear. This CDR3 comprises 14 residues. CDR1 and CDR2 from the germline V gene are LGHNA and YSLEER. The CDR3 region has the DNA TGCGCCAGCAGCCAAGTACGGACCGACCTTGAAGGTTTCTTT. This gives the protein CASSQVRTDLEGFF.

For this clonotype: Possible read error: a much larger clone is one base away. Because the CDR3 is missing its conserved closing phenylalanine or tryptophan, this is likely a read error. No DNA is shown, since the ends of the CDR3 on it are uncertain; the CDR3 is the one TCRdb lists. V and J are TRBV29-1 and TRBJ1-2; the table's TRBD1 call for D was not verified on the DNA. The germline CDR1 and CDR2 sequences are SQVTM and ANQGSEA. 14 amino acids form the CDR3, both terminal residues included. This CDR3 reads CSVETPDRGYGYTC.

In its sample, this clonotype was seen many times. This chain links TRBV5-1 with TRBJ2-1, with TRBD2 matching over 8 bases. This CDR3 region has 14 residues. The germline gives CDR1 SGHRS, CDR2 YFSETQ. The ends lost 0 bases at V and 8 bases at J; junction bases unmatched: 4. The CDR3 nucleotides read TGCGCCAGCAGCTTGGCCGGACTAGCTGATGAGCAGTTCTTC. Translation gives CASSLAGLADEQFF.